This T cell receptor beta chain was found in a study of blood T cell repertoires in COVID-19. This CDR3 is built from 13 residues. V lost 7 bases, J lost 2 bases, and 11 bases lay in between. The V gene's germline CDR1 is MDHEN and CDR2 SYDVKM. This clone was seen only a few times. Authors' processing steps: From reference gene primer amplification, estimates of nucleated cell counts were derived. Generated by immunoSEQ multiplex PCR, the TCRdb table keeps only in-frame clones and is missing some. The DNA was the basis for D and trimming; V, J and clone size are from that table. The data hold about 360,000 clones, with around 83% observed a single time.

The sequence was collected from a man aged 25 to 40 with active or convalescent COVID-19. The sequencing sample was made of peripheral blood. V and J are TRBV28 and TRBJ2-5, with D tentatively TRBD1 (6 bases). CDR3 nucleotides: TGTGCCAGCATTGTCACAGGGCAAGAGACCCAGTACTTC. This gives the protein CASIVTGQETQYF.